These 29 T cell receptor beta chains were sequenced from one sample in a study of human thymus T cells. Corrective cardiac operations yielded the resected thymus tissue. The table came from immunoSEQ multiplex PCR; TCRdb's copy has only in-frame clones and leaves some out. This sample yields roughly 86,000 clones, of which 95% to 98% are seen a single time; roughly 0.028% belongs to the top ten. The sequencing sample was made of thymus tissue. These receptors were taken from a boy under three years old with a congenital heart defect but otherwise immunologically healthy.

This chain connects TRBV5-1 to TRBJ2-1; D might be TRBD1 (6 bases). The CDR3 is 18 residues long. CDR1 SGHRS and CDR2 YFSETQ come from the germline V gene. V was pared by 0 bases and J by 1 base, with 17 bases between. DNA for the CDR3: TGCGCCAGCAGCTTGGCCGGGTACCCCGACAGGTCCTACAATGAGCAGTTCTTC. Its translation: CASSLAGYPDRSYNEQFF.

This sequence joins TRBV4-2 and TRBJ2-4; D is possibly TRBD2 (6 bases). This CDR3 comprises 20 residues. Trimming took 0 bases from V and 2 from J, leaving 23 bases between them. Germline V lookup: CDR1 LGHNA, CDR2 YNFKEQ. CDR3 residues: CASSQDQADTTEGTKNIQYF. The CDR3 DNA reads as TGTGCCAGCAGCCAAGACCAGGCGGACACTACGGAGGGGACCAAAAACATTCAGTACTTC.

CDR3 loop: CASSFRLRYEQYF. CDR3 coding DNA: TGTGCCAGCAGCTTTAGATTGCGGTACGAGCAGTACTTC. The chain combines TRBV5-6 with TRBJ2-7; D not resolved. Germline V gene lookup returns CDR1 SGHDT and CDR2 YYEEEE. V gave up 2 bases and J gave up 4 bases, with 10 bases separating them. The CDR3 sequence is 13 residues long. The full variable domain, completed using reference TRBV5-6 and TRBJ2-7, is DAGVTQSPTHLIKTRGQQVTLRCSPKSGHDTVSWYQQALGQGPQFIFQYYEEEERQRGNFPDRFSGHQFPNYSSELNVNALLLGDSALYLCASSFRLRYEQYFGPGTRLTVT.

The gene calls are TRBV6-5 and TRBJ2-5, with 9 bases that match TRBD2. V dropped 7 bases and J dropped 5; count of bases not matched to a gene: 11. The germline gives CDR1 MNHEY, CDR2 SVGAGI. The CDR3 covers 15 residues. CDR3 DNA: TGTGCCAGCAAATCCGGAATCGCGGGGGGGGAGACCCAGTACTTC. This encodes CASKSGIAGGETQYF.

The rearrangement joins TRBV5-6 to TRBJ2-1; D uncertain. Germline V gives CDR1 SGHDT, CDR2 YYEEEE. This CDR3 contains 12 residues. Trimming shortened V by 1 base and J by 10 bases, and 9 bases separated the two germline ends. The CDR3 spells CASSLKLPEQFF. As DNA, the CDR3 is TGTGCCAGCAGCTTGAAGCTGCCCGAGCAGTTCTTC.

The DNA of the CDR3 is TGTGCCAGCAGTGCCCAACCAGGACAGGCCCTCTATGGCTACACCTTC. Protein sequence: CASSAQPGQALYGYTF. This chain uses TRBV2 with TRBJ1-2, with 7 bases that match TRBD1. J was trimmed by 4 bases and V by 4 bases; bases with no gene match: 12. The CDR3 runs 16 residues. Germline CDR1 and CDR2: SNHLY and FYNNEI.

The gene calls are TRBV30 and TRBJ1-2; D is possibly TRBD1 (5 bases). CDR1 and CDR2 (germline): GTSNPN, SVGIG (reference sequence). V was pared by 2 bases and J by 0 bases, with 13 bases between. This CDR3 is built from 15 residues. The CDR3 spells CAWSNTGSPNYGYTF. In nucleotides, the CDR3 is TGTGCCTGGAGTAATACAGGCAGCCCTAACTATGGCTACACCTTC.

The CDR3 reads CASSQGKQALLGYTF. CDR3 DNA sequence: TGTGCCAGCAGCCAAGGGAAACAGGCGCTCCTAGGCTACACCTTC. This chain links TRBV4-2 with TRBJ1-2; D perhaps matches TRBD1 (5 bases). Germline lookup yields CDR1 LGHNA and CDR2 YNFKEQ. The CDR3 extends over 15 amino acids. The V and J ends lost 1 base and 8 bases respectively, with 17 bases between them.

This chain joins TRBV15 and TRBJ2-4; D remains ambiguous. This CDR3 is built from 17 residues. Deletions cut 6 bases from V and 0 bases from J, with 18 bases between. In germline, CDR1 is LNHNV, CDR2 YYDKDF (reference sequence). CDR3 sequence reads: CATSLDSTPLAKNIQYF. The CDR3, as DNA: TGTGCCACCAGTTTAGACTCAACCCCCCTAGCCAAAAACATTCAGTACTTC. The variable domain in full, completed from reference TRBV15 and TRBJ2-4, reads DAMVIQNPRYQVTQFGKPVTLSCSQTLNHNVMYWYQQKSSQAPKLLFHYYDKDFNNEADTPDNFQSRRPNTSFCFLDIRSPGLGDTAMYLCATSLDSTPLAKNIQYFGAGTRLSVL.

The rearrangement uses TRBV28 and TRBJ2-7; D not certain. The CDR3 length is 14 residues. Per the germline V gene, CDR1 is MDHEN and CDR2 is SYDVKM. The ends were cut back, 2 bases at V and 2 bases at J, with 10 bases in the middle. CDR3 sequence reads: CASSLKDGPYEQYF. The CDR3 coding sequence is TGTGCCAGCAGTTTAAAGGACGGCCCCTACGAGCAGTACTTC.

J is TRBJ1-1 and V is TRBV11-2, with D hard to call. This CDR3 is built from 15 residues. Germline V gene lookup returns CDR1 SGHAT and CDR2 FQNNGV. V shed 2 bases and J shed 3 bases, with 13 bases lying between them. The CDR3: CASSLSNPTYTEAFF. Here the CDR3 DNA reads TGTGCCAGCAGCTTATCGAATCCCACCTACACTGAAGCTTTCTTT.

The rearrangement joins TRBV28 to TRBJ1-1, with TRBD1 matching over 7 bases. Germline loops: CDR1 MDHEN, CDR2 SYDVKM. This CDR3 is built from 15 residues. V was pared by 6 bases and J by 1 base, with 8 bases of the junction left unmatched. For the CDR3, the DNA is TGTGCCAGCAGGTCTGCGGGACAGTCGAACACTGAAGCTTTCTTT. The encoded protein is CASRSAGQSNTEAFF. Together with reference TRBV28 and TRBJ1-1, the CDR3 gives the full variable domain: DVKVTQSSRYLVKRTGEKVFLECVQDMDHENMFWYRQDPGLGLRLIYFSYDVKMKEKGDIPEGYSVSREKKERFSLILESASTNQTSMYLCASRSAGQSNTEAFFGQGTRLTVV.

V usage is TRBV7-9 and J usage is TRBJ2-7, with 12 bases fitting TRBD2. The CDR3 totals 16 residues. Germline CDR1 and CDR2: SEHNR and FQNEAQ (reference sequence). V lost 3 bases, J lost 3 bases, and 6 bases stayed unmatched. CDR3 DNA: TGTGCCAGCAGCTTCGGAGGACTAGCGGGGCTCTACGAGCAGTACTTC. Translated, it gives CASSFGGLAGLYEQYF.

The rearrangement joins TRBV7-9 to TRBJ2-7, with D tentatively TRBD1 (6 bases). V lost 5 bases to trimming and J lost 0 bases, with 20 bases between them. The CDR3 totals 17 residues. Germline values: CDR1 SEHNR, CDR2 FQNEAQ (reference sequence). The CDR3 nucleotides are TGTGCCAGCAGCCCAAAAAGGGCGTCAGGGGACTCCTACGAGCAGTACTTC. Translation: CASSPKRASGDSYEQYF.

The table lists this clone with a count of one. V and J are TRBV11-2 and TRBJ2-7; 12 nucleotides align to TRBD2. Germline values: CDR1 SGHAT, CDR2 FQNNGV. J gave up 3 bases and V 1 base, and 7 bases lay outside the gene matches. The CDR3 runs to 17 residues. This CDR3 is CASSLARLAGADYEQYF. The CDR3 DNA reads as TGTGCCAGCAGCTTAGCGCGACTAGCGGGAGCCGACTACGAGCAGTACTTC.

This chain links TRBV5-1 with TRBJ1-1; 8 nucleotides match TRBD1. The CDR3 extends over 15 amino acids. Trimming took 0 bases from V and 3 from J; bases not matched to a gene: 4. Germline-derived CDR1 and CDR2 are SGHRS and YFSETQ. In nucleotides, the CDR3 is TGCGCCAGCAGCTTGGACAGGGGGAGGGACACTGAAGCTTTCTTT. Encoded protein: CASSLDRGRDTEAFF.

This rearrangement joins TRBV4-2 to TRBJ2-3; 8 bases agree with TRBD1. Germline loops: CDR1 LGHNA, CDR2 YNFKEQ. J lost 0 bases, V lost 4 bases, and 6 bases had no gene match. There are 16 residues in the CDR3. The CDR3 DNA reads TGTGCCAGCAGCCGTGGGGACAGGAAGAGCACAGATACGCAGTATTTT. Protein: CASSRGDRKSTDTQYF.

The rearrangement joins TRBV6-5 to TRBJ2-3; 7 bases map to TRBD2. V was pared by 3 bases and J by 4 bases, with 10 bases of the junction left unmatched. The CDR3 is 16 amino acids. The germline gives CDR1 MNHEY, CDR2 SVGAGI. The CDR3 region is CASSYLLPGGADTQYF. The DNA of the CDR3 is TGTGCCAGCAGTTATCTCCTACCGGGGGGTGCAGATACGCAGTATTTT.

The chain couples TRBV11-2 to TRBJ2-6, with D tentatively TRBD1 (5 bases). Germline loops: CDR1 SGHAT, CDR2 FQNNGV. The CDR3 has 17 residues. V lost 1 base, J lost 0 bases, and 10 bases lay in between. The CDR3 reads CASSLGQGRSGANVLTF. CDR3 bases: TGTGCCAGCAGCTTAGGTCAGGGCCGCTCTGGGGCCAACGTCCTGACTTTC.

The rearrangement joins TRBV6-6 to TRBJ2-3, with D perhaps TRBD1 (6 bases). Germline CDR1 reads MNHNY; CDR2 reads SVGAGI (reference sequence). The V end lost 2 bases, the J end lost 5 bases, and 17 bases lay between the germline ends. The CDR3 loop spans 16 amino acids. CDR3 sequence reads: CASSYPETGGVDTQYF. In DNA form, the CDR3 reads TGTGCCAGCAGTTACCCCGAGACTGGGGGCGTAGATACGCAGTATTTT.

This clone was observed once. V usage is TRBV6-4 and J usage is TRBJ1-1; D perhaps matches TRBD1 (6 bases). This CDR3 contains 16 residues. Germline CDR1 is MRHNA and CDR2 is SNTAGT. V was trimmed by 1 base and J by 3 bases, leaving 15 bases between them. The CDR3 nucleotides read TGTGCCAGCAGTGACTGCGCGATCCAGGGGTACACTGAAGCTTTCTTT. Protein product: CASSDCAIQGYTEAFF.

This clone was seen only once. J is TRBJ2-5 and V is TRBV6-1; 10 bases match TRBD2. J lost 4 bases, V lost 4 bases, and 9 bases had no gene match. The CDR3 has 16 residues. From germline, CDR1 is MNHNS and CDR2 SASEGT. CDR3 nucleotide sequence: TGTGCCAGCAGTGCACCGGGACTAGCGTTGGGAGAGACCCAGTACTTC. Its translation is CASSAPGLALGETQYF.

The V call is TRBV4-2, the J call TRBJ2-3, with D tentatively TRBD1 or TRBD2 (5 bases each). This CDR3 spans 15 amino acids. Germline CDR1 LGHNA, CDR2 YNFKEQ. The V end was cut by 3 bases, the J end by 4 bases, with 14 bases between. Written as DNA, the CDR3 is TGTGCCAGCAGCCAGGGGGTTAGTCTCGCAGATACGCAGTATTTT. This translates into CASSQGVSLADTQYF.

The chain combines TRBV5-1 with TRBJ2-1; TRBD2 matches at 9 bases. Germline lookup yields CDR1 SGHRS and CDR2 YFSETQ. Trimming cost V 1 base and J 7 bases; bases outside gene matches: 6. This CDR3 has 15 amino acids. CDR3 protein: CASSLYSGRLNEQFF. DNA of the CDR3: TGCGCCAGCAGCTTGTACAGCGGGAGGTTGAATGAGCAGTTCTTC.

The rearrangement links TRBV23-1 to TRBJ1-1; possibly TRBD1 for D (6 bases). TRBV23-1 is given ORF status, its function remaining uncertain. The CDR3 totals 15 residues. V was shortened by 2 bases and J by 10 bases, with 20 bases between the two germline ends. The CDR3 DNA reads as TGCGCCAGCAGTCAAGGGGGGCAGGGAATCTTCGTAGCTTTCTTT. Its protein is CASSQGGQGIFVAFF.

V is TRBV6-4 and J is TRBJ2-3; TRBD2 agrees at 8 bases. This CDR3 comprises 16 residues. Germline V gene lookup returns CDR1 MRHNA and CDR2 SNTAGT. The V and J ends lost 3 bases and 6 bases, in that order; junction bases with no gene match: 11. Written as DNA, the CDR3 is TGTGCCAGCAGTGAACGGGAGGGCCCGGAATCGGATACGCAGTATTTT. As protein: CASSEREGPESDTQYF.

The chain is built from TRBV6-6 and TRBJ2-1, with D perhaps matching TRBD1 or TRBD2 (6 bases each). CDR3 size: 14 residues. Germline CDR1 is MNHNY and CDR2 is SVGAGI (reference sequence). Trimming pared 2 bases from V and 6 bases from J, leaving 11 bases between. In nucleotides, the CDR3 is TGTGCCAGCAGTTACGGGGGGCGCGCCAATGAGCAGTTCTTC. It specifies CASSYGGRANEQFF.

The chain carries TRBV11-3 and TRBJ2-1; TRBD2 might be the D (6 bases). CDR3 length: 16 residues. Trimming removed 0 bases at V and 7 bases at J, with 16 bases between. Germline V lookup: CDR1 SGHNT, CDR2 YENEEA. Written as DNA, the CDR3 is TGTGCCAGCAGCTTAGAGGCGGTCCCAGCGGGTAATGAGCAGTTCTTC. Amino acid sequence: CASSLEAVPAGNEQFF.

The J gene is TRBJ1-3, the V gene TRBV28; D remains ambiguous. The V end was cut by 3 bases, the J end by 1 base, with 13 bases between. CDR3 length: 16 amino acids. The germline V gene has CDR1 MDHEN and CDR2 SYDVKM. The CDR3 loop is CASSFGLIGSGNTIYF. The CDR3, as DNA: TGTGCCAGCAGTTTTGGGCTCATAGGGTCTGGAAACACCATATATTTT.